This T cell receptor beta chain was sequenced for a study of blood T cell repertoires in COVID-19. Study in general: Samples representing acute and convalescent COVID-19 were sourced from the United States, Italy and Spain. Nucleic acid was either cDNA or gDNA, and it came from T cells, B-cell-depleted T cells, or PBMCs.

Libraries were prepared by immunoSEQ multiplex PCR; TCRdb keeps only in-frame clonotypes and omits some of them. Of around 300,000 clones listed, roughly 87% were seen once; the top ten hold roughly 2.1%. CDR1 and CDR2 (germline): MGHDK, SYGVNS. The V gene lost 4 bases and the J gene lost 3 bases, with 9 bases spanning the gap. The CDR3 sequence is 14 residues long. The sample comprised peripheral blood. The receptor was derived from a young man with active or convalescent COVID-19. The chain joins TRBV25-1 to TRBJ2-2; weak D call: TRBD2 (6 bases). The DNA for the CDR3 is TGTGCCAGCAGTGGGGGGGAGTACACCGGGGAGCTGTTTTTT. Translated, it gives CASSGGEYTGELFF.